Below are 23 T cell receptor beta chains sequenced from a single sample in a study of T cell clusters in autoimmune cytopenias. TRB rearrangements were amplified by touch-down multiplex PCR with mixed TRB-A/B primers. TCRdb reprocessed the multiplex PCR reads and reports one entry per CDR3 protein, with no DNA. This listing includes around 6,000 distinct CDR3 sequences. TRB was amplified from 250 ng of peripheral blood genomic DNA per sample. These sequences were also reported in another study, on T cell repertoires in aging, cancer and after chemotherapy.

Material for sequencing was peripheral blood. These receptors were taken from a human donor in good health.

The rearrangement links TRBV6-5 to TRBJ1-2; the TCRdb call, TRBD1, lacks DNA for checking. Germline V CDR1 and CDR2: MNHEY, SVGAGI. The CDR3 spans 16 residues. This CDR3 reads CASSYSTGRSFYGYTF.

The chain links TRBV2 to TRBJ2-5; lacking DNA, the TRBD1 call made by TCRdb goes unchecked. CDR1 is SNHLY, CDR2 FYNNEI, per germline. The CDR3 runs to 15 residues. The CDR3 loop is CASSKSWDVSETQYF.

Its frequency marks this clonotype as medium-sized. V usage is TRBV6-5 and J usage is TRBJ1-1; the D call of TRBD1 rests on TCRdb alone, since no DNA is present to check it. Germline CDR1 reads MNHEY; CDR2 reads SVGAGI. The CDR3 is 14 amino acids. The CDR3 sequence: CASGQIELDTEAFF.

Measured by frequency, this clonotype is medium-sized (0.01 to 0.1%). V and J are TRBV6-5 and TRBJ1-2. The germline CDR1 and CDR2 sequences are MNHEY and SVGAGI. The CDR3 length is 12 residues. CDR3 protein: CASSSQGYGYTF.

Judged by frequency, this clonotype is medium-sized (0.01 to 0.1%). The chain has TRBV6-2 or TRBV6-3 and TRBJ2-1. The CDR3 is 11 residues long. CDR1 is MNHEY and CDR2 is SVGEGT in the germline V gene. CDR3 region: CASSYPNEQFF.

This clonotype shows up as medium-sized by frequency. J is TRBJ2-2 and V is TRBV5-6. The V gene's germline CDR1 is SGHDT and CDR2 YYEEEE. The CDR3 extends over 15 amino acids. Here the CDR3 reads CASSPTTGNTGELFF.

This clonotype counts as medium-sized by frequency. The rearrangement uses TRBV5-6 and TRBJ2-7; the TCRdb call, TRBD2, lacks DNA for checking. CDR3 length: 13 amino acids. Germline loops: CDR1 SGHDT, CDR2 YYEEEE. The CDR3 protein is CASSPGPSYEQYF.

The chain carries TRBV13 and TRBJ2-3; TCRdb outputs TRBD1, but without DNA this stays unchecked. The CDR3 loop spans 12 amino acids. Germline V CDR1 and CDR2: PRHDT, FYEKMQ (reference sequence). Here the CDR3 reads CAGSWGTDTQYF.

In terms of frequency, this clonotype is medium-sized. The chain combines TRBV27 with TRBJ2-5. The CDR3 consists of 13 residues. Germline V gene lookup returns CDR1 MNHEY and CDR2 SMNVEV (reference sequence). CDR3 region: CASSLNRKETQYF.

The rearrangement uses TRBV27 and TRBJ2-2. This CDR3 spans 11 amino acids. CDR1 is MNHEY and CDR2 is SMNVEV in the germline V gene (reference sequence). The CDR3 loop is CASTPPQELFF.

The gene calls are TRBV10-3 and TRBJ2-5; TCRdb calls TRBD2, which cannot be checked without DNA. CDR3 length equals 17 residues. Looked up from germline, CDR1 is ENHRY and CDR2 is SYGVKD. CDR3 sequence reads: CAISSGLAGGLGETQYF.

The genes are TRBV6-5 and TRBJ1-1; TCRdb's D gene call, TRBD1, goes unchecked for lack of DNA. CDR1 and CDR2 (germline): MNHEY, SVGAGI. The CDR3 length is 14 residues. CDR3 in amino acids: CASSLQGSGTEAFF.

The rearrangement links TRBV20-1 to TRBJ1-1. This CDR3 has 13 amino acids. The germline gives CDR1 DFQATT, CDR2 SNEGSKA (reference sequence). CDR3 in amino acids: CSAREGMNTEAFF.

This clonotype is labeled medium-sized (0.01 to 0.1%) based on frequency. This chain uses TRBV5-4 with TRBJ1-2; TCRdb outputs TRBD1, but without DNA this stays unchecked. Germline V lookup: CDR1 SGHNT, CDR2 YYREEE (reference sequence). This CDR3 has 13 amino acids. The chain's CDR3 is CASSWGTGNGYTF.

The chain employs TRBV20-1 and TRBJ2-7; TCRdb proposes TRBD1, but this gene call is untestable without DNA. CDR3 size: 15 residues. CDR1 and CDR2 from the germline V gene are DFQATT and SNEGSKA (reference sequence). The CDR3: CSARGGDRGLYEQYF.

Considering frequency, this clonotype is medium-sized. The gene calls are TRBV7-2 and TRBJ2-4; TCRdb lists TRBD1, though no DNA is available to test this call. The CDR3 runs to 15 residues. Germline CDR1 is SGHTA and CDR2 is FQGNSA. The CDR3 region is CASSPDRGTKNIQYF.

The chain is built from TRBV10-3 and TRBJ1-4; the D call from TCRdb, TRBD1, cannot be confirmed without DNA. The CDR3 has 13 amino acids. Germline CDR1 reads ENHRY; CDR2 reads SYGVKD. CDR3 loop: CATRGAANEKLFF.

The rearrangement joins TRBV5-1 to TRBJ2-3; the D call of TRBD1 rests on TCRdb alone, since no DNA is present to check it. The CDR3 runs 14 residues. CDR1 and CDR2 (germline): SGHRS, YFSETQ. The CDR3 region is CASSPGGPPDTQYF.

The chain couples TRBV20-1 to TRBJ1-3; TCRdb names TRBD1, which stays unverified in the absence of DNA. Looked up from germline, CDR1 is DFQATT and CDR2 is SNEGSKA (reference sequence). The CDR3 is made up of 13 amino acids. This CDR3 reads CSAEGQGVNTIYF.

CDR3 amino acids: CASTLAGGTYEQFF. V usage is TRBV11-1 and J usage is TRBJ2-1; TCRdb calls TRBD1, which cannot be checked without DNA. CDR1 is SGHAT and CDR2 is FQDESV in the germline V gene (reference sequence). The CDR3 extends over 14 amino acids.

Measured by frequency, this clonotype is medium-sized. The chain employs TRBV18 and TRBJ1-4; TCRdb proposes TRBD1, but this gene call is untestable without DNA. This CDR3 region has 14 residues. Germline V gene lookup returns CDR1 KGHSH and CDR2 LQKENI. Here the CDR3 reads CASSPGAENEKLFF.

J is TRBJ1-5 and V is TRBV7-9; as DNA is missing, the TRBD1 call by TCRdb cannot be tested. The CDR3 consists of 14 residues. CDR1 SEHNR and CDR2 FQNEAQ come from the germline V gene (reference sequence). The CDR3 loop is CASSLDRVNQPQHF.

This chain uses TRBV11-1 with TRBJ2-2; the TCRdb call, TRBD2, lacks DNA for checking. This CDR3 comprises 17 residues. Germline CDR1 reads SGHAT; CDR2 reads FQDESV (reference sequence). The CDR3 is CASHISELAANTGELFF. The full variable domain, in which reference TRBV11-1 and TRBJ2-2 provide the parts outside the CDR3, is EAEVAQSPRYKITEKSQAVAFWCDPISGHATLYWYRQILGQGPELLVQFQDESVVDDSQLPKDRFSAERLKGVDSTLKIQPAELGDSAMYLCASHISELAANTGELFFGEGSRLTVL.